This passage covers 32 T cell receptor beta chains from one sample sequenced in a study of T-cell memory formation after mild COVID-19. TCRdb passed the 5' RACE reads through MiXCR, listing each CDR3 protein once. The sample includes fewer than 150,000 distinct CDR3 sequences, around 14% of them seen just once. Sequences were obtained from PBMCs or a T cell subset sorted from them (not recorded which). These TCRs come from an adult woman who had mild COVID-19 (a few samples of this study predate the infection). Cell type and time point are not known.

This clonotype was observed a handful of times. V usage is TRBV12-3 or TRBV12-4 and J usage is TRBJ2-7, with D possibly matching TRBD1 (6 bases). CDR3 length equals 14 residues. V shed 1 base and J shed 3 bases, with 10 bases lying between them. The CDR3 here is CASSLGGRNYEQYF. DNA of the CDR3: TGTGCCAGCAGTTTAGGGGGGCGGAACTACGAGCAGTACTTC.

The sample holds a few counts of this clonotype. The chain links TRBV9 to TRBJ2-3; D not resolved. V lost 2 bases and J 4 bases, leaving 11 bases between the germline ends. CDR3 size: 14 residues. Per the germline V gene, CDR1 is SGDLS and CDR2 is YYNGEE. The CDR3 sequence: CASSVGVAADTQYF. In DNA form, the CDR3 reads TGTGCCAGCAGCGTGGGCGTCGCAGCAGATACGCAGTATTTT.

The rearrangement links TRBV3-1 to TRBJ2-7, with TRBD2 as a possible D gene (6 bases). This CDR3 region has 17 residues. Germline-derived CDR1 and CDR2 are LGHDT and YNNKEL (reference sequence). V was pared by 0 bases and J by 2 bases, with 17 bases between. The CDR3 loop is CASSQDRGRGYPYEQYF. The CDR3 coding sequence is TGTGCCAGCAGCCAAGATAGGGGTCGGGGGTACCCCTACGAGCAGTACTTC.

The rearrangement joins TRBV6-5 to TRBJ2-1, with D unclear. The length of the CDR3 is 16 residues. Germline V gives CDR1 MNHEY, CDR2 SVGAGI. V was cut by 4 bases and J by 0 bases, with 13 bases left in between. CDR3 sequence: CASSLFAESSYNEQFF. CDR3 in DNA: TGTGCCAGCAGTTTATTCGCGGAAAGCTCCTACAATGAGCAGTTCTTC.

CDR3 amino acids: CASSLRGTSYEQYF. Here the CDR3 DNA reads TGTGCCAGCAGCTTAAGGGGCACCTCCTACGAGCAGTACTTC. The chain has TRBV7-6 and TRBJ2-7; TRBD1 is a possible D gene (5 bases). V shed 2 bases and J shed 0 bases, with 8 bases lying between them. CDR3 size: 14 residues. Germline V CDR1 and CDR2: SGHVS, FNYEAQ.

The J gene is TRBJ1-1, the V gene TRBV6-2 or TRBV6-3; 8 bases align to TRBD1. Per the germline V gene, CDR1 is MNHEY and CDR2 is SVGEGT. This CDR3 is built from 17 residues. V lost 6 bases, J lost 0 bases, and 12 bases stayed unmatched. As DNA, the CDR3 is TGTGCCAGCAGCTACCGGCCCGACAGGGGCCTGAACACTGAAGCTTTCTTT. Amino acids: CASSYRPDRGLNTEAFF.

J is TRBJ1-4 and V is TRBV20-1, with D hard to call. The CDR3 totals 15 residues. CDR1 DFQATT and CDR2 SNEGSKA come from the germline V gene (reference sequence). The V end was cut by 2 bases, the J end by 0 bases, with 10 bases between. CDR3 protein: CSARKSTATNEKLFF. The CDR3 DNA is TGCAGTGCTAGAAAGAGCACAGCAACTAATGAAAAACTGTTTTTT.

This clonotype was picked up a small number of times. This chain joins TRBV7-9 and TRBJ1-4; D call uncertain. Germline assignment: CDR1 SEHNR and CDR2 FQNEAQ (reference sequence). The CDR3 spans 14 residues. Trimming took off 5 bases at V and 8 bases at J, with 15 bases between the two ends. The CDR3 bases are TGTGCCAGCAGCCATTCGATGGCGAAAGAAAAACTGTTTTTT. Residues: CASSHSMAKEKLFF.

This chain uses TRBV6-6 with TRBJ1-5; D is perhaps TRBD1 (6 bases). The CDR3 sequence is 16 residues long. V was cut by 5 bases and J by 2 bases, with 16 bases left in between. Germline CDR1 reads MNHNY; CDR2 reads SVGAGI (reference sequence). CDR3 nucleotides: TGTGCCAGCAGTACGGCGGGGGCCGGCGGCAATCAGCCCCAGCATTTT. Translated: CASSTAGAGGNQPQHF.

The V call is TRBV7-9, the J call TRBJ2-3; D might be TRBD1 (5 bases). CDR1 is SEHNR and CDR2 is FQNEAQ in the germline V gene (reference sequence). CDR3 length: 17 amino acids. The V end lost 5 bases, the J end lost 3 bases, and 21 bases lay between the germline ends. CDR3 in DNA: TGTGCCAGCAGCCGGCCTTTAATGGGGCTTGGAACAGATACGCAGTATTTT. Translating it yields CASSRPLMGLGTDTQYF.

V is TRBV7-9 and J is TRBJ2-2, with D possibly TRBD2 on 6 matching bases. V was shortened by 4 bases and J by 0 bases, with 9 bases between the two germline ends. The length of the CDR3 is 15 residues. Per the germline V gene, CDR1 is SEHNR and CDR2 is FQNEAQ (reference sequence). The CDR3 spells CASSSRDSNTGELFF. CDR3 nucleotide sequence: TGTGCCAGCAGCTCTCGGGACTCGAACACCGGGGAGCTGTTTTTT.

This clonotype occurred many times. In DNA, the CDR3 is TGTGCCTGGAGTAGCTCCTACAATGAGCAGTTCTTC. Its protein is CAWSSSYNEQFF. The chain uses TRBV30 and TRBJ2-1; no definite D call. The CDR3 runs to 12 residues. CDR1 and CDR2 (germline): GTSNPN, SVGIG (reference sequence). V shed 2 bases and J shed 0 bases, with 2 bases lying between them.

This clonotype was counted ten times or more. The chain combines TRBV20-1 with TRBJ2-3, with 10 bases fitting TRBD2. Looked up from germline, CDR1 is DFQATT and CDR2 is SNEGSKA (reference sequence). With 4 bases clipped from V and 3 bases from J, the junction kept 4 bases outside the gene matches. The CDR3 has 14 amino acids. The CDR3 nucleotides are TGCAGTGCTACACTAGCGGGACGGACAGATACGCAGTATTTT. Translating it yields CSATLAGRTDTQYF.

This clonotype was recorded a few times. The V gene is TRBV9, the J gene TRBJ2-3; TRBD1 agrees at 11 bases. The germline V gene encodes CDR1 SGDLS and CDR2 YYNGEE. The CDR3 runs to 16 residues. With V trimmed by 4 bases and J by 3 bases, 7 bases remained unmatched. The chain's CDR3 is CASSPRTGGGTDTQYF. Written as DNA, the CDR3 is TGTGCCAGCAGCCCTAGGACAGGGGGCGGGACAGATACGCAGTATTTT.

This clonotype was counted between two and nine times. The chain joins TRBV24-1 to TRBJ2-1; possible D gene TRBD1, 5 bases. The CDR3 sequence is 16 residues long. V shed 4 bases and J shed 2 bases, with 14 bases lying between them. Germline CDR1 is KGHDR and CDR2 is SFDVKD. In DNA, the CDR3 is TGTGCCACCAGTGACCCCGGACAATTCACCTACAATGAGCAGTTCTTC. Protein: CATSDPGQFTYNEQFF.

This chain connects TRBV20-1 to TRBJ1-1, with D possibly being TRBD1 (6 bases). The V and J ends lost 0 bases and 11 bases respectively, with 22 bases between them. This CDR3 contains 15 residues. The germline CDR1 and CDR2 sequences are DFQATT and SNEGSKA (reference sequence). CDR3 sequence reads: CSARDRTVGSKKAFF. Here the CDR3 DNA reads TGCAGTGCTAGAGATCGGACAGTGGGGTCAAAAAAGGCTTTCTTT.

This clonotype was seen many times. The CDR3 nucleotides are TGTGCCAGCAGTTTCCGGGAGAACACTGAAGCTTTCTTT. Protein: CASSFRENTEAFF. This sequence joins TRBV6-5 and TRBJ1-1; D is unclear. V lost 4 bases and J lost 1, with 7 bases in between. The germline V gene has CDR1 MNHEY and CDR2 SVGAGI. The CDR3 is 13 residues long.

The chain employs TRBV12-5 and TRBJ1-1, with D unclear. The germline V gene encodes CDR1 LGHNT and CDR2 FRNRAP. The V end lost 8 bases, the J end lost 4 bases, and 14 bases lay between the germline ends. The CDR3 consists of 13 residues. In nucleotides, the CDR3 is TGTGCTAGTTCGGGTTTTGGCCGCACTGAAGCTTTCTTT. It specifies CASSGFGRTEAFF.

The V gene is TRBV24-1, the J gene TRBJ2-7; 11 bases fit TRBD1. V dropped 11 bases and J dropped 5; count of bases not matched to a gene: 7. The germline V gene encodes CDR1 KGHDR and CDR2 SFDVKD. This CDR3 comprises 13 residues. The CDR3: CAITDRGRNEQYF. In DNA form, the CDR3 reads TGTGCCATCACGGACAGGGGGCGGAACGAGCAGTACTTC.

The chain employs TRBV20-1 and TRBJ1-2; D might be TRBD1 (6 bases). This CDR3 spans 15 amino acids. Germline values: CDR1 DFQATT, CDR2 SNEGSKA (reference sequence). The ends were cut back, 4 bases at V and 4 bases at J, with 19 bases in the middle. In DNA form, the CDR3 reads TGCAGTGCTAACGGTGGGCAGGGGACCCTCTATGGCTACACCTTC. Encoded protein: CSANGGQGTLYGYTF.

This clonotype has only a few counts. The chain joins TRBV29-1 to TRBJ2-7; D gene unclear. Per the germline V gene, CDR1 is SQVTM and CDR2 is ANQGSEA. CDR3 length equals 11 residues. Trimming took 0 bases from V and 6 from J, leaving 6 bases between them. CDR3 nucleotide sequence: TGCAGCGTTGAAGATCCCTCCGAGCAGTACTTC. Its protein is CSVEDPSEQYF.

The gene calls are TRBV4-1 and TRBJ2-2; TRBD2 matches at 8 bases. Unmatched junction bases numbered 11, after V lost 0 bases and J lost 2 bases. CDR3 length equals 19 residues. The V gene's germline CDR1 is MGHRA and CDR2 YSYEKL. The CDR3 loop reads CASSQDAGGGGFNTGELFF. The CDR3 coding sequence is TGCGCCAGCAGCCAAGATGCGGGGGGTGGAGGGTTCAACACCGGGGAGCTGTTTTTT.

The chain carries TRBV9 and TRBJ1-4; perhaps TRBD1 as D (5 bases). Germline V gene sequence: CDR1 SGDLS, CDR2 YYNGEE. The CDR3 sequence is 14 residues long. Trimming pared 2 bases from V and 5 bases from J, leaving 10 bases between. The CDR3 DNA reads as TGTGCCAGCAGCGTCGGGACTGTGAATGAAAAACTGTTTTTT. Its protein is CASSVGTVNEKLFF.

The rearrangement links TRBV5-1 to TRBJ2-7; perhaps TRBD1 as D (6 bases). This CDR3 has 17 residues. The ends were cut back, 4 bases at V and 2 bases at J, with 22 bases in the middle. Germline V gene lookup returns CDR1 SGHRS and CDR2 YFSETQ. The CDR3 sequence: CASSPAPTGLGAYEQYF. DNA of the CDR3: TGCGCCAGCAGCCCGGCGCCTACAGGGTTAGGGGCCTACGAGCAGTACTTC.

The chain uses TRBV29-1 and TRBJ2-1; 14 bases fit TRBD2. V lost 3 bases, J lost 4 bases, and 8 bases stayed unmatched. Per the germline V gene, CDR1 is SQVTM and CDR2 is ANQGSEA. This CDR3 has 17 amino acids. The CDR3 sequence is CSVEGGTSGSRYNEQFF. In nucleotides, the CDR3 is TGCAGCGTTGAGGGGGGGACTAGCGGGAGCCGTTACAATGAGCAGTTCTTC.

A few counts support this clonotype. The rearrangement uses TRBV4-1 and TRBJ2-2; a weak D match, TRBD1 (6 bases). Germline V gene sequence: CDR1 MGHRA, CDR2 YSYEKL. The CDR3 has 15 residues. The V and J ends lost 1 base and 9 bases respectively, with 15 bases between them. CDR3 sequence: CASSQGIQGRRELFF. The CDR3 bases are TGCGCCAGCAGCCAAGGGATTCAGGGGAGAAGGGAGCTGTTTTTT.

In this sample, this clonotype turned up a few times. The J gene is TRBJ2-1, the V gene TRBV11-2; D ambiguous. Germline assignment: CDR1 SGHAT and CDR2 FQNNGV. Trimming pared 7 bases from V and 0 bases from J, leaving 13 bases between. The CDR3 contains 15 residues. Here the CDR3 DNA reads TGTGCCAGCAACACCATCAGGCACTCCTACAATGAGCAGTTCTTC. Translated: CASNTIRHSYNEQFF.

This clonotype was seen at least ten times. CDR3 sequence: CASSGEAARRNEQFF. In DNA form, the CDR3 reads TGTGCCAGCAGCGGGGAAGCGGCGCGTCGGAATGAGCAGTTCTTC. The gene calls are TRBV9 and TRBJ2-1; a possible D gene is TRBD2 (5 bases). The CDR3 length is 15 residues. Germline CDR1 reads SGDLS; CDR2 reads YYNGEE. V was clipped by 3 bases and J by 7 bases, with 17 bases between them.

This clonotype was seen more than once but under ten times. CDR3: CASSSDRGWTGELFF. In DNA form, the CDR3 reads TGTGCCAGCAGCTCGGACAGGGGATGGACCGGGGAGCTGTTTTTT. V gene TRBV7-6 combines with J gene TRBJ2-2; TRBD1 agrees at 9 bases. Germline CDR1 SGHVS, CDR2 FNYEAQ. Unmatched junction bases numbered 5, after V lost 4 bases and J lost 5 bases. The CDR3 loop spans 15 amino acids.

This clonotype was counted a few times. This rearrangement joins TRBV27 to TRBJ2-5, with 9 bases identical to TRBD2. CDR1 and CDR2 (germline): MNHEY, SMNVEV (reference sequence). V lost 2 bases and J lost 4; bases outside the gene matches: 8. The CDR3 extends over 16 amino acids. Here the CDR3 DNA reads TGTGCCAGCAGTTTAGAGGCTAGCGGGACGAGAGAGACCCAGTACTTC. Translation gives CASSLEASGTRETQYF.

This chain uses TRBV29-1 with TRBJ2-7, with 7 bases fitting TRBD2. Germline V gives CDR1 SQVTM, CDR2 ANQGSEA. CDR3 length: 14 residues. V shed 6 bases, J shed 0 bases, and the junction held 8 bases outside the gene matches. CDR3 sequence (DNA): TGCAGCGTGGGGCTAGCGGACCACTCCTACGAGCAGTACTTC. Protein: CSVGLADHSYEQYF.

V is TRBV4-3 and J is TRBJ2-6; D gene ambiguous. This CDR3 region has 16 residues. Trimming shortened V by 0 bases and J by 0 bases, and 6 bases separated the two germline ends. Germline V gives CDR1 LGHNA, CDR2 YSLEER. The CDR3 here is CASSQELVSGANVLTF. The CDR3 DNA sequence: TGCGCCAGCAGCCAAGAGCTGGTCTCTGGGGCCAACGTCCTGACTTTC.